This T cell receptor (beta chain) appears in the sequencing data of a study of cytomegalovirus exposure and HLA in healthy donors. Findings and limits, study-wide: Altogether, some 160 TCR beta chains were recorded as cytomegalovirus-associated. The CMV antigen specificity of a few CMV-associated chains was confirmed through in vitro analysis. Reports showed the classifier diagnosing cytomegalovirus status with high specificity and sensitivity.

A single count supports this clone. Antigen unknown. The CDR3 has 13 residues. V dropped 6 bases and J dropped 9; count of bases not matched to a gene: 8. Germline V CDR1 and CDR2: MNHNS, SASEGT. Data came from immunoSEQ multiplex PCR; TCRdb stores just in-frame clones and leaves some out. The sample records about 200,000 clones, more than 65% being singletons. V is TRBV6-1 and J is TRBJ2-1; 7 bases line up with TRBD1. The sample consisted of PBMCs. The receptor was isolated from a woman between 25 and 40 years old in good health and CMV-seropositive. DNA of the CDR3: TGTGCCAGCAGCGTACAGGGGATCGGTGAGCAGTTCTTC. Encoded protein: CASSVQGIGEQFF.